One and the same sample provided the 11 T cell receptor beta chains below, sequenced in a study of T cells after yellow fever vaccination. A single record per CDR3 protein comes from TCRdb applying MiXCR to the 5' RACE reads. Here the sample spans hundreds of thousands of distinct CDR3 sequences, about 9.5% being singletons. This material consisted of PBMCs, taken on the day of the first yellow fever vaccination. The receptors derive from a man younger than 30 who received the YFV17D yellow fever vaccine.

This clonotype was counted a few times. The genes are TRBV5-1 and TRBJ2-1; 9 bases are a match to TRBD2. The ends lost 1 base at V and 6 bases at J; junction bases unmatched: 8. This CDR3 has 16 residues. Germline values: CDR1 SGHRS, CDR2 YFSETQ. CDR3 amino acids: CASSLFRRGGGNEQFF. The DNA for the CDR3 is TGCGCCAGCAGCTTGTTTCGGCGGGGGGGGGGCAATGAGCAGTTCTTC.

This clonotype occurred a few times. V is TRBV5-1 and J is TRBJ1-1; D is ambiguous. V gave up 0 bases and J gave up 1 base, with 7 bases separating them. Per germline, CDR1 SGHRS and CDR2 YFSETQ. The CDR3 is 14 amino acids. The CDR3 here is CASSLGQKNTEAFF. The CDR3 DNA reads TGCGCCAGCAGCTTGGGTCAGAAGAACACTGAAGCTTTCTTT.

The chain combines TRBV4-3 with TRBJ1-4, with 10 bases aligning to TRBD1. The CDR3 sequence is 16 residues long. The V and J ends lost 0 bases and 8 bases, in that order; junction bases with no gene match: 6. In germline, CDR1 is LGHNA, CDR2 YSLEER. The CDR3 reads CASSQEGTGVGEKLFF. The CDR3 DNA sequence: TGCGCCAGCAGCCAAGAAGGGACAGGGGTAGGAGAAAAACTGTTTTTT.

This clonotype was counted a few times. The V call is TRBV18, the J call TRBJ2-6, with 8 bases that match TRBD1. In germline, CDR1 is KGHSH, CDR2 LQKENI. J lost 0 bases, V lost 6 bases, and 7 bases had no gene match. The CDR3 is 17 amino acids. CDR3 amino acids: CASSRYRGYSGANVLTF. The CDR3, as DNA: TGTGCCAGCTCGCGCTACAGGGGGTACTCTGGGGCCAACGTCCTGACTTTC.

The chain recombines TRBV12-3 or TRBV12-4 with TRBJ1-5; D is unclear. The CDR3 runs 12 residues. V was cut by 2 bases and J by 6 bases, with 5 bases left in between. The CDR3 loop is CASSLKGQPQHF. CDR3 in DNA: TGTGCCAGCAGTTTAAAGGGTCAGCCCCAGCATTTT.

This clonotype turned up a few times. The chain carries TRBV18 and TRBJ2-3; TRBD2 aligns across 8 bases. The CDR3 sequence is 15 residues long. V was pared by 5 bases and J by 2 bases, with 6 bases of the junction left unmatched. CDR1 and CDR2 (germline): KGHSH, LQKENI. In DNA, the CDR3 is TGTGCCAGCTCAACTAGCGGACTATTCACAGATACGCAGTATTTT. It yields the protein CASSTSGLFTDTQYF.

This clonotype was counted only a few times. The V call is TRBV9, the J call TRBJ1-2; D call uncertain. The CDR3 has 15 amino acids. The V end lost 0 bases, the J end lost 7 bases, and 16 bases lay between the germline ends. Per germline, CDR1 SGDLS and CDR2 YYNGEE. The CDR3 DNA sequence: TGTGCCAGCAGCGTAGCTAGCCAGGCAAATTCTGGCTACACCTTC. This encodes CASSVASQANSGYTF.

The rearrangement links TRBV27 to TRBJ2-2; the D call may be TRBD1 or TRBD2 (5 bases each). Trimming removed 2 bases at V and 9 bases at J, with 13 bases between. CDR1 and CDR2 (germline): MNHEY, SMNVEV (reference sequence). This CDR3 contains 14 residues. Here the CDR3 DNA reads TGTGCCAGCAGTTTAAAAGGGGACCGGCGGGAGCTGTTTTTT. Translated, it gives CASSLKGDRRELFF.

This clonotype showed up just a few times. The chain uses TRBV5-6 and TRBJ1-5, with TRBD1 as a possible D gene (5 bases). The CDR3 totals 15 residues. Germline V gene data show CDR1 as SGHDT and CDR2 as YYEEEE. The V gene lost 4 bases and the J gene lost 6 bases, with 17 bases spanning the gap. The CDR3 region has the DNA TGTGCCAGCAGCCTGCGTCCAACTGGGGGTCAGCCCCAGCATTTT. It encodes CASSLRPTGGQPQHF.

This clonotype was observed many times. The CDR3 DNA reads as TGTGCCAGCAGCTTAGTAGGGGGCAGGAGCAATCAGCCCCAGCATTTT. This encodes CASSLVGGRSNQPQHF. The V gene is TRBV7-2, the J gene TRBJ1-5, with 7 bases matching TRBD1. The CDR3 spans 16 residues. V lost 1 base and J lost 1; bases outside the gene matches: 4. Germline CDR1 SGHTA, CDR2 FQGNSA.

This clonotype came up a few times. The chain employs TRBV5-5 and TRBJ1-5; D is perhaps TRBD1 (6 bases). The germline V gene has CDR1 SGHKS and CDR2 YYEKEE (reference sequence). CDR3 length: 16 residues. V shed 2 bases and J shed 1 base, with 13 bases lying between them. CDR3 coding DNA: TGTGCCAGCAGCTTTTTAGAGGGGGGGAGCAATCAGCCCCAGCATTTT. Residues: CASSFLEGGSNQPQHF.